These T cell receptor beta chains were read from a single sample in a study of T-cell memory formation after mild COVID-19. From the 5' RACE reads, TCRdb called clonotypes with MiXCR, one entry per CDR3 protein. Of roughly 250,000 distinct CDR3 sequences in the sample, 16% were seen once. Source material: PBMCs or a T cell subset sorted from them (not recorded which). Receptors were obtained from a man between 18 and 29 years old who had mild COVID-19 (a few samples of this study predate the infection). Cell type and time point are not known. CDR3s leave out the opening cysteine and the closing phenylalanine or tryptophan.

TRBV6-5	TRBJ2-1	ASRGQGRYEQF
TRBV7-2	TRBJ2-1	ASSSPRLGYNEQF
TRBV5-1	TRBJ2-4	ASSLASDIQY
TRBV30	TRBJ2-5	AWERKASGGEETQY
TRBV20-1	TRBJ1-3	SAVRGSGNTIY
TRBV7-8	TRBJ2-4	ASSLVSTENIQY
TRBV7-9	TRBJ2-3	ASSSGRTGKDTQY
TRBV6-5	TRBJ2-5	ASSYSGQGVGGETQY
TRBV11-1	TRBJ2-1	ASRRGGNNEQF
TRBV10-3	TRBJ1-6	AIRVRDRGDSPLH
TRBV20-1	TRBJ2-7	SATGVAGTYEQY
TRBV7-6	TRBJ2-3	ASSLALTGAGTDTQY
TRBV7-2	TRBJ2-5	ASSLDAGGVETQY
TRBV7-3	TRBJ2-5	ASSLVEQETQY
TRBV7-9	TRBJ2-7	ASSSRDSYEQY
TRBV6-5	TRBJ1-6	ASSSALGGHNYNSPLH
TRBV5-6	TRBJ2-2	ASSFYSGELF
TRBV4-1	TRBJ1-1	ASSLGTGGENTEAF
TRBV3-1	TRBJ1-3	ASSQGTDSGNTIY
TRBV5-1	TRBJ2-7	ASSLIADEQY
TRBV24-1	TRBJ2-3	ATSDTPGQGTDTQY
TRBV12-3/TRBV12-4	TRBJ2-2	ASSQGRRENTGELF
TRBV24-1	TRBJ1-1	ATSDTLHTEAF
TRBV5-1	TRBJ2-2	ASSSGTGATGELF
TRBV4-3	TRBJ2-5	ASSQDVAGGETQY
TRBV4-3	TRBJ1-1	ASSQDGRRGTEAF